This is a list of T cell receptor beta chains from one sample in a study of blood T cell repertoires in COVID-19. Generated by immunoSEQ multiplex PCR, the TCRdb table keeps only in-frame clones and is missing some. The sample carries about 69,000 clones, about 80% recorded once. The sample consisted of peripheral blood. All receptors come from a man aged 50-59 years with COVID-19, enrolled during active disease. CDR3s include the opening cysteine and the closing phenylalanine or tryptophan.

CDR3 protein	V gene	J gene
CASSQGSGGANEQFF	TRBV3-1/TRBV3-2	TRBJ2-1
CASSLSGDYGYTF	TRBV7-3	TRBJ1-2
CASSLYSGGAYEQYF	TRBV28	TRBJ2-7
CASTGARNQPQHF	TRBV19	TRBJ1-5
CASSLLTAEVLYF	TRBV11-2	TRBJ2-7
CASSYPPSGNTGELFF	TRBV6-6	TRBJ2-2
CASSSGQVHSYEQYF	TRBV5-4	TRBJ2-7
CASNDRTYEQYF	TRBV2	TRBJ2-7
CASSRGGSMWDEQFF	TRBV5-4	TRBJ2-1
CASTLERVETQYF	TRBV7-2	TRBJ2-5
CASSDFGQGTAEQYF	TRBV10-2	TRBJ2-7
CASSLGDSPNQPQHF	TRBV7-9	TRBJ1-5
CASTSGTGSYEQYF	TRBV11-2	TRBJ2-7
CASSAAGYEKLFF	TRBV5-1	TRBJ1-4
CASSESGLSNQPQHF	TRBV25-1	TRBJ1-5
CASSDTANYGYTF	TRBV6-2/TRBV6-3	TRBJ1-2
CASSYEIPGELFF	TRBV27	TRBJ2-2
CASSDPGQNIQYF	TRBV10-1	TRBJ2-4
CASSWAGRTGELFF	TRBV5-6	TRBJ2-2
CASSTRQDSQRYF	TRBV5-1	TRBJ2-3
CASSERSPHSGNTIYF	TRBV2	TRBJ1-3
CASTPDSSTDTQYF	TRBV7-9	TRBJ2-3
CASNTEQGGNYGYTF	TRBV19	TRBJ1-2
CASSHLKGVSGANVLTF	TRBV6-6	TRBJ2-6
CASSASPTDRAFF	TRBV25-1	TRBJ1-1
CASRTGKGQGVYNEQFF	TRBV11-2	TRBJ2-1
CASSPQGTEAFF	TRBV27	TRBJ1-1
CASGSSSAEAFF	TRBV12-3/TRBV12-4	TRBJ1-1
CASSIPPRTGWTEAFF	TRBV19	TRBJ1-1
CASSLSSRTGEAFF	TRBV7-9	TRBJ1-1
CASSPRAYEQYF	TRBV3-1/TRBV3-2	TRBJ2-7
CASSWDRTYEQYF	TRBV27	TRBJ2-7
CASSRGTSGDQETQYF	TRBV28	TRBJ2-5
CASSLGVYSGANVLTF	TRBV27	TRBJ2-6
CATSRVAGAEQFF	TRBV15	TRBJ2-1
CAISGGQGFGVTNYGYTF	TRBV10-3	TRBJ1-2
CASSEVGGGSDEKLFF	TRBV2	TRBJ1-4
CATSLGSGASYNEQFF	TRBV19	TRBJ2-1
CASSEGQGKYTEAFF	TRBV10-1	TRBJ1-1
CASTGRVWGDQPQHF	TRBV2	TRBJ1-5
CASSALRLAEDTGELFF	TRBV13	TRBJ2-2